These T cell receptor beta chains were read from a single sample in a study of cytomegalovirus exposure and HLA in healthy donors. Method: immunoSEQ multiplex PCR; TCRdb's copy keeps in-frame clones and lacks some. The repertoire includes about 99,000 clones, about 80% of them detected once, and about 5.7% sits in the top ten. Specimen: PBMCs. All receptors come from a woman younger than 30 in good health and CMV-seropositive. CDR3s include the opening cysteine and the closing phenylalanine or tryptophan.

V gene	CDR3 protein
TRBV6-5	CASSPGGPHQETQYF
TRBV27	CASSLDSGSMTREQYF
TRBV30	CAWSVLGGDNSPLHF
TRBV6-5	CASSPSGQYEQYF
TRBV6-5	CASSYSTRGEQYF
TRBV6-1	CASCPEDRGNSPLHF
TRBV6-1	CASSEFSGGYEQYF
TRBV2	CASRDRALSSYNSPLHF
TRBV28	CASIPEGSGNEQFF
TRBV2	CASISPGYDEQFF
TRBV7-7	CASSRGPGETQYF
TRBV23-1	CASSHQLAGGQPTQYF
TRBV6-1	CAGRGGKYEQYF
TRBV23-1	CASRGGQGPSGANVLTF
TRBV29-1	CSVEEGAGYTF
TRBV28	CASSSTGGAGYTF
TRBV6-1	CASSATGTAYEQYF
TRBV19	CASSLSSGTGGEQYF
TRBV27	CASSLGLAGAVEQYF